This T cell receptor (beta chain) was captured by sequencing in a study of blood T cells in healthy people across ages. Per the germline V gene, CDR1 is SGHRS and CDR2 is YFSETQ. The CDR3 runs 14 residues. J was trimmed by 3 bases and V by 3 bases; bases with no gene match: 6. The second PCR ran roughly 7 to 11 cycles with a sample-barcoded 5' primer and J-beta primers. One entry per CDR3 protein results from TCRdb running MiXCR on the 5' RACE reads. The sample lists approximately 780,000 distinct CDR3 sequences, roughly 24% seen once, with 2.5% to 3.5% in the top ten. This same sample was also part of a study on T cells of mothers and their children. This second study says: According to the study, all extracted RNA entered cDNA synthesis at roughly 1.5 ug per 15 ul.

Sequencing was done on a sample of blood. This TCR derives from a boy younger than 18 in good health. This chain joins TRBV5-1 and TRBJ2-7; 7 positions match TRBD1. CDR3 loop: CASSSRDSYYEQYF. CDR3 DNA sequence: TGCGCCAGCAGCTCCCGGGACAGTTACTACGAGCAGTACTTC.